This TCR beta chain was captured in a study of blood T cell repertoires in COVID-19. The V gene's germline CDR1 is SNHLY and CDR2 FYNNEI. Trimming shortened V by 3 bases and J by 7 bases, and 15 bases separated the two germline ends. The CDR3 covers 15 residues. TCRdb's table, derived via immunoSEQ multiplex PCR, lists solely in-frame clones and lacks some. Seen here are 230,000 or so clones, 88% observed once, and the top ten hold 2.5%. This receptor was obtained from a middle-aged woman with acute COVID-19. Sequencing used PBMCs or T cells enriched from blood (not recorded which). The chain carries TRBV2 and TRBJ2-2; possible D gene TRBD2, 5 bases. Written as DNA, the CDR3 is TGTGCCAGCAGTGACTTCGGGGATGTAATCGGGGAGCTGTTTTTT. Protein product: CASSDFGDVIGELFF.